This TCR beta chain was captured in a study of blood T cell repertoires in COVID-19. About the study: Acute and convalescent COVID-19 samples came from the United States, Italy and Spain. Sources were T cells, B-cell-depleted T cells, or PBMCs; the material itself was cDNA or gDNA.

The sample holds a few counts of this clone. Germline assignment: CDR1 SGHAT and CDR2 FQNNGV. V lost 6 bases to trimming and J lost 4 bases, with 21 bases between them. The CDR3 has 16 amino acids. Original analysis: For nucleated cells, counts were estimated from reference gene primer amplification. Profiling relied on immunoSEQ multiplex PCR, and the TCRdb table lists in-frame clones only, not all of them. That table supplies the V and J calls and clone size; D and trimming were determined from the DNA. The sample comprises roughly 230,000 clones, roughly 86% of which are singletons, and 4% rests with the top ten.

The chain couples TRBV11-2 to TRBJ1-2; no definite D call. The clonotype was recovered from a man aged 50 or older with acute or convalescent COVID-19. The sequencing input was peripheral blood. CDR3 protein: CASSQTEAHRIYGYTF. CDR3 in DNA: TGTGCCAGCAGTCAGACCGAGGCACACCGGATCTATGGCTACACCTTC.